Below are 10 T cell receptor beta chains sequenced from a single sample in a study of T cells in Graves' hyperthyroidism and ophthalmopathy. Authors of the study amplified TCR beta CDR3 regions from RNA transcripts. HTBI primers were the set used in a first-round RT-PCR of the TCR CDR3. TCRdb processed the multiplex PCR reads anew with MiXCR; each CDR3 protein has one entry. The sample includes roughly 360,000 distinct CDR3 sequences, about 13% of them seen just once. Source material: blood. The receptors originated from a man aged 25-45 years with Graves' hyperthyroidism that later progressed to Graves' ophthalmopathy.

This clonotype was recorded at least ten times. The chain employs TRBV6-1 and TRBJ2-6, with TRBD1 identical over 8 bases. J was trimmed by 3 bases and V by 6 bases; bases with no gene match: 4. The germline CDR1 and CDR2 sequences are MNHNS and SASEGT. The CDR3 spans 15 residues. Here the CDR3 reads CASRDRVLGANVLTF. The CDR3 DNA is TGTGCCAGCAGGGACAGGGTTCTTGGGGCCAACGTCCTGACTTTC.

This clonotype was picked up many times. The chain joins TRBV10-3 to TRBJ1-6; D gene uncertain. V lost 0 bases to trimming and J lost 3 bases, with 6 bases between them. This CDR3 spans 15 amino acids. Germline CDR1 is ENHRY and CDR2 is SYGVKD. The CDR3 here is CAISESEGYNSPLHF. Here the CDR3 DNA reads TGTGCCATCAGTGAGTCCGAGGGCTATAATTCACCCCTCCACTTT.

The chain carries TRBV5-1 and TRBJ2-7; TRBD2 aligns across 16 bases. After removal of 7 bases from V and 1 base from J, the junction contained 14 bases not matched to a gene. CDR1 and CDR2 (germline): SGHRS, YFSETQ. The CDR3 length is 19 residues. The CDR3 sequence: CASRLGGLAGGSPSYEQYF. The CDR3 nucleotides read TGCGCCAGCCGACTCGGGGGACTAGCGGGGGGGTCCCCTTCCTACGAGCAGTACTTC.

This clonotype was counted a single time. A single base separates this from a much larger clone, so it may be a read error. The V and J genes are TRBV7-9 and TRBJ1-3, with D possibly TRBD1 on 6 matching bases. Looked up from germline, CDR1 is SEHNR and CDR2 is FQNEAQ (reference sequence). The CDR3 runs to 14 residues. The CDR3 nucleotides are TGTGCCAGCAGCTCCGGGACACCTGGAAACGCCATATATTTT. It codes for CASSSGTPGNAIYF.

This clonotype was recorded many times. The chain employs TRBV6-1 and TRBJ1-3; no reliable D call. Germline V lookup: CDR1 MNHNS, CDR2 SASEGT. The CDR3 loop spans 13 amino acids. V gave up 8 bases and J gave up 0 bases, with 8 bases separating them. In DNA form, the CDR3 reads TGTGCCAGCGGACGGCCCTCTGGAAACACCATATATTTT. Translated, it gives CASGRPSGNTIYF.

This clonotype appeared a few times. This rearrangement joins TRBV7-9 to TRBJ2-3; 14 nucleotides line up with TRBD2. CDR3 length: 18 amino acids. Germline-derived CDR1 and CDR2 are SEHNR and FQNEAQ (reference sequence). With V trimmed by 5 bases and J by 1 base, 8 bases remained unmatched. The CDR3 DNA reads as TGTGCCAGCAGCCCCTTCGCGGGACTAGCGGGGGGCACAGATACGCAGTATTTT. Its protein product is CASSPFAGLAGGTDTQYF.

This clonotype came up many times. J is TRBJ2-2 and V is TRBV12-3 or TRBV12-4, with D possibly matching TRBD1 (6 bases). V lost 4 bases, J lost 2 bases, and 11 bases lay in between. CDR3 length: 15 amino acids. The CDR3 loop is CASSYRAFNTGELFF. The CDR3 DNA is TGTGCCAGCAGTTACAGGGCCTTCAACACCGGGGAGCTGTTTTTT.

This clonotype was seen ten or more times. V is TRBV2 and J is TRBJ2-7, with no clear D. The V gene lost 3 bases and the J gene lost 3 bases, with 9 bases spanning the gap. The CDR3 is made up of 13 amino acids. The germline CDR1 and CDR2 sequences are SNHLY and FYNNEI. CDR3 nucleotide sequence: TGTGCCAGCAGTGACTCGCGGTTCTACGAGCAGTACTTC. Amino acids: CASSDSRFYEQYF.

This clonotype was found many times. This sequence joins TRBV28 and TRBJ1-5; D is possibly TRBD1 (5 bases). From germline, CDR1 is MDHEN and CDR2 SYDVKM. The CDR3 is 15 amino acids. Deletions cut 2 bases from V and 2 bases from J, with 10 bases between. CDR3 nucleotides: TGTGCCAGCAGTTTAGGGGACGGTGGCAATCAGCCCCAGCATTTT. The encoded protein is CASSLGDGGNQPQHF.

This clonotype came up many times. The chain carries TRBV9 and TRBJ2-3; D may match TRBD1 or TRBD2 (5 bases each). This CDR3 is built from 14 residues. CDR1 SGDLS and CDR2 YYNGEE come from the germline V gene. V gave up 0 bases and J gave up 5 bases, with 10 bases separating them. The DNA of the CDR3 is TGTGCCAGCAGCGTAGCGGGGCGGAGAGATACGCAGTATTTT. Protein product: CASSVAGRRDTQYF.